This T cell receptor (beta chain) was found in a study of post-analysis software for immune sequencing data. Overall study: Relapsing-remitting, secondary progressive and progressive-relapsing forms of multiple sclerosis all featured among disease courses.

Built from TCR beta cDNA, the libraries had unique molecular identifiers in them. Some 500,000 cDNA molecules came from approximately 1 to 10 million T cells. In TCRdb, the PCR reads were re-called with MiXCR into one record per CDR3 protein. The table records approximately 730,000 distinct CDR3 sequences, around 46% of them present only once. General observations from the study: Significantly lower normalized Chao1 diversity was found in patients with multiple sclerosis relative to controls.

A word on this clonotype: What it binds is not known.

The sample comprised blood. The TCR sequence derives from a girl under 18 with multiple sclerosis.

CDR3 coding DNA: TGCAGTGCTAGAGAGGGGACGGGGTATGGCTACACCTTC. Protein: CSAREGTGYGYTF. V gene TRBV20-1 combines with J gene TRBJ1-2; D is possibly TRBD1 (5 bases). This CDR3 is built from 13 residues. Between the trimmed V and J ends, which lost 0 bases and 5 bases, there was a span of 10 bases. Germline V CDR1 and CDR2: DFQATT, SNEGSKA (reference sequence).